This TCR beta chain is from a study of T cells in women clearing cervical HPV infection. Points from the study as a whole: Unknown T-cell numbers per sample may underlie the richness differences.

CDR1 and CDR2 from the germline V gene are LNHDA and SQIVND (reference sequence). V gave up 5 bases and J gave up 1 base; unmatched junction bases: 5. This CDR3 comprises 15 residues. The repertoire was sequenced with immunoSEQ multiplex PCR; TCRdb's copy has only in-frame clones and lacks some. The sample holds under 35,000 clones. About this clone itself: The antigen remains unidentified. The DNA ends 3 residues before the CDR3 does, and the rest of the CDR3 is filled in from the germline J gene.

The receptor was derived from a woman between 18 and 69 years old with a cervical HPV16 infection that either progressed to CIN3+ or cleared (not recorded which). The material sequenced was blood buffy coat. The gene calls are TRBV19 and TRBJ1-1; TRBD1 matches at 9 bases. CDR3 bases read: TGTGCCAGTAGTTTTGGGACAGGGAGGAACACTGAA. This codes for CASSFGTGRNTE. The entire CDR3 reads CASSFGTGRNTEAFF.